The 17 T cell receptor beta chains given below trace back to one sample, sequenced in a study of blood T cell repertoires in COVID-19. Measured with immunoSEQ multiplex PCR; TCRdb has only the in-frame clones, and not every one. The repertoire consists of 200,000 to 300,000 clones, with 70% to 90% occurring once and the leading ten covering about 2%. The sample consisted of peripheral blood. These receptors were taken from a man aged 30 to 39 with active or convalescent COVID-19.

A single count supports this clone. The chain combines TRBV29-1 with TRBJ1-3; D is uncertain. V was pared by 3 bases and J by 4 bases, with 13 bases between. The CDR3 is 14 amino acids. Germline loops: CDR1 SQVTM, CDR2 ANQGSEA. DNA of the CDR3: TGCAGCGTTGACGGTCGGGGTGCAGGAAACACCATATATTTT. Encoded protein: CSVDGRGAGNTIYF.

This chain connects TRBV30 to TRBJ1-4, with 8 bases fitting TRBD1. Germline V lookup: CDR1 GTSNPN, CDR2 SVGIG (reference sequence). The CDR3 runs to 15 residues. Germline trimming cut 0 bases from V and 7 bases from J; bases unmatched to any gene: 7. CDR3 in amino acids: CAWSVSGQGSEKLFF. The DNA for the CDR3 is TGTGCCTGGAGTGTATCCGGACAGGGTTCTGAAAAACTGTTTTTT.

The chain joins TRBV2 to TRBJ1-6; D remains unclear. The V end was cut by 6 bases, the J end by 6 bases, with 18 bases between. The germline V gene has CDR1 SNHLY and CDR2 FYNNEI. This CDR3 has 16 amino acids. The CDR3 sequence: CASRGPGNFVNSPLHF. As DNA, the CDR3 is TGTGCCAGCAGGGGTCCGGGGAATTTCGTTAATTCACCCCTCCACTTT.

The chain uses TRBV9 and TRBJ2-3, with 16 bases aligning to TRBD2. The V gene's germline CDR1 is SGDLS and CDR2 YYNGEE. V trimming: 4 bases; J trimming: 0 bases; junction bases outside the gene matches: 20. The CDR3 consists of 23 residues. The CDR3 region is CASSLSLRGLAGGPDESTDTQYF. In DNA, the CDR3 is TGTGCCAGCAGCTTAAGCCTCCGGGGACTAGCGGGGGGGCCCGATGAAAGCACAGATACGCAGTATTTT.

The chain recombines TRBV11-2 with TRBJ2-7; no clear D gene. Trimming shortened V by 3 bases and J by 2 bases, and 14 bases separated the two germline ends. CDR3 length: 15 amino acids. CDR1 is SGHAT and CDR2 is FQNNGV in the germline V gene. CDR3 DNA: TGTGCCAGCAGCTTGGGCAGATCCCCGCCCTACGAGCAGTACTTC. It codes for CASSLGRSPPYEQYF.

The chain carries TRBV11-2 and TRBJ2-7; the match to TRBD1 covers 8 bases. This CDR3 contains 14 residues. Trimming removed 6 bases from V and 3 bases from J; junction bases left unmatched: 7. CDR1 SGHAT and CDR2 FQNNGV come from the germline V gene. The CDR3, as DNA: TGTGCCAGCAGTACACAGGGGGTGGGCTACGAGCAGTACTTC. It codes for CASSTQGVGYEQYF.

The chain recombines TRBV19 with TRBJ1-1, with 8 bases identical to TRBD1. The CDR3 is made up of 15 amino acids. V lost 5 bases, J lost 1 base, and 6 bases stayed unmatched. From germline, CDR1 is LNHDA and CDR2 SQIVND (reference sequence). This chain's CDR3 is CASSSMDRANTEAFF. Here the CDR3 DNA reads TGTGCCAGTAGTTCTATGGACAGGGCGAACACTGAAGCTTTCTTT.

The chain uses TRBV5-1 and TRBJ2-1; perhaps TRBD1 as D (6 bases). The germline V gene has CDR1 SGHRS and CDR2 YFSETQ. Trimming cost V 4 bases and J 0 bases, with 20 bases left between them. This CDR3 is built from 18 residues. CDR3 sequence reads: CASSRAWDTLGSYNEQFF. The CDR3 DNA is TGCGCCAGCAGCCGAGCTTGGGACACCCTCGGCTCCTACAATGAGCAGTTCTTC.

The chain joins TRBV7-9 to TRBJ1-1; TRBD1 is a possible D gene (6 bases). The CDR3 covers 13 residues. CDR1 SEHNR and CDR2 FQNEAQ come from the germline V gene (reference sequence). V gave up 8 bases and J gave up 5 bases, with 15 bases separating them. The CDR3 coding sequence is TGTGCCAGCCACCGGGACATTTCAACTGAAGCTTTCTTT. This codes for CASHRDISTEAFF.

The CDR3: CASSQDLQGTYGYTF. The CDR3 DNA is TGTGCCAGCAGCCAAGATCTACAGGGGACCTATGGCTACACCTTC. The rearrangement links TRBV4-2 to TRBJ1-2, with 7 bases aligning to TRBD1. The CDR3 has 15 residues. Germline lookup yields CDR1 LGHNA and CDR2 YNFKEQ. Unmatched junction bases numbered 5, after V lost 0 bases and J lost 4 bases.

The CDR3 reads CASSHRDRGAEAFF. The CDR3 bases are TGCGCCAGCAGCCATAGGGACAGGGGGGCTGAAGCTTTCTTT. The V gene is TRBV4-3, the J gene TRBJ1-1; 11 bases fit TRBD1. This CDR3 is built from 14 residues. Trimming removed 3 bases from V and 6 bases from J; junction bases left unmatched: 3. The V gene's germline CDR1 is LGHNA and CDR2 YSLEER.

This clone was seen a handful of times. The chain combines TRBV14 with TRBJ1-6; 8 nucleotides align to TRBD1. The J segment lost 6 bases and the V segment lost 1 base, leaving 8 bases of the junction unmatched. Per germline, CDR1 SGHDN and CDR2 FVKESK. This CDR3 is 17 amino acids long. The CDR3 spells CASSQAGQARGNSPLHF. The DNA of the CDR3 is TGTGCCAGCAGCCAAGCGGGACAGGCTCGTGGTAATTCACCCCTCCACTTT. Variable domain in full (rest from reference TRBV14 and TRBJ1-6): EAGVTQFPSHSVIEKGQTVTLRCDPISGHDNLYWYRRVMGKEIKFLLHFVKESKQDESGMPNNRFLAERTGGTYSTLKVQPAELEDSGVYFCASSQAGQARGNSPLHFGNGTRLTVT.

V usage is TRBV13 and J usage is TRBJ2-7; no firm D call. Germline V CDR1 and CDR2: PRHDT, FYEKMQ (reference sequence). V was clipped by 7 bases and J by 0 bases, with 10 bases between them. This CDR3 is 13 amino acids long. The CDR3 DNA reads TGTGCCAGCACCCCCCAGCGCTCCTACGAGCAGTACTTC. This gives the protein CASTPQRSYEQYF.

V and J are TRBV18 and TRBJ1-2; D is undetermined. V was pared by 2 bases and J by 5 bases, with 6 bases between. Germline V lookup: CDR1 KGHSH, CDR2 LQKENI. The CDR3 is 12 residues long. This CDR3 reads CASSPVSYGYTF. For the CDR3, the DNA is TGTGCCAGCTCACCAGTCAGTTATGGCTACACCTTC.

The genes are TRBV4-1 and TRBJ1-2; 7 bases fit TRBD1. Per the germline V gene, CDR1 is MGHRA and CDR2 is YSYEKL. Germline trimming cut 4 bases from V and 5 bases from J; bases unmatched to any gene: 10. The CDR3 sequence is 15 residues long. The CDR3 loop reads CASSPPSGQTYGYTF. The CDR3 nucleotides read TGCGCCAGCAGCCCCCCCTCGGGACAGACGTATGGCTACACCTTC.

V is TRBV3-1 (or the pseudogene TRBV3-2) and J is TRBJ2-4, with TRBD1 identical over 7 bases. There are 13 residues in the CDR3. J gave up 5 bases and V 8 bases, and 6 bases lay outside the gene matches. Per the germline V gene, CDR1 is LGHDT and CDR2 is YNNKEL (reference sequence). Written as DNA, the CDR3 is TGTGCCAGCGGACAGGTTGGGCAAAACATTCAGTACTTC. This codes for CASGQVGQNIQYF.

CDR3 DNA sequence: TGTGCCAGCAGTCCGGGACTTCGCGAGCAGTTCTTC. It translates to CASSPGLREQFF. The V call is TRBV2, the J call TRBJ2-1; possibly TRBD2 for D (6 bases). The germline gives CDR1 SNHLY, CDR2 FYNNEI. The CDR3 is 12 residues long. V lost 5 bases and J lost 10, with 12 bases in between.